Here is one T cell receptor (beta chain) with its context. As yet, its antigen is unknown. The data originate from a study of cytomegalovirus exposure and HLA in healthy donors. General study points: In a later analysis, CMV-associated beta chains were mostly HLA-associated, it appeared. For most subjects, TCR beta sequences were reported to predict HLA-A and HLA-B alleles with accuracy. About 87% or about 30% of the time was how often most TCR beta V segments were productive, according to an earlier analysis. Among the CMV-associated chains, a few were confirmed in vitro as specific for CMV antigens.

PCR used 60 Vbeta primers and 13 Jbeta primers. Method: immunoSEQ multiplex PCR; TCRdb's copy keeps in-frame clones and lacks some. Of tens of thousands of clones listed, just under 80% are singletons. CDR1 is SNHLY and CDR2 is FYNNEI in the germline V gene. The CDR3 sequence is 14 residues long. The ends lost 2 bases at V and 5 bases at J; junction bases unmatched: 5. This receptor was obtained from a male donor in good health and CMV-seropositive. The chain has TRBV2 and TRBJ2-7; the match to TRBD1 covers 8 bases. Sequenced material: PBMCs. The CDR3 DNA follows: TGTGCCAGCAGTGAAATCAGGGGGCGCAACGAGCAGTACTTC. Protein: CASSEIRGRNEQYF.